This entry concerns a single T cell receptor beta chain. The time point denotes: newly diagnosed GD, antithyroid drugs for less than 3 months. RNA from PBMCs was the source of the TCR library. This sample was included in a study of regulatory T cells in long-lasting Graves disease. CDR3 size: 18 residues. V shed 0 bases and J 8 bases; nucleotides not matched to a gene: 13. The germline V gene encodes CDR1 MNHNS and CDR2 SASEGT. Researchers made TCR beta libraries by using iRepertoire HTBI primers and running Arm-PCR on CDR3 regions. A single record per CDR3 protein comes from TCRdb applying MiXCR to the multiplex PCR reads. The sample has over 400,000 distinct CDR3 sequences; 14% are singletons. The same sample was also studied in work on T cells in Graves' hyperthyroidism and ophthalmopathy.

The TCR originated in a woman aged 45-65 years with Graves disease. This chain uses TRBV6-1 with TRBJ1-4; 9 nucleotides align to TRBD1. Specimen: peripheral blood mononuclear cells (PBMCs), collected at new diagnosis, from a patient treated with antithyroid drugs. In DNA, the CDR3 is TGTGCCAGCAGTGAAGCATCGGGACAGGGAAGATCGGGGGAAAAACTGTTTTTT. The encoded protein is CASSEASGQGRSGEKLFF.